The TCR beta chain described here comes from a study of T cells in Graves' hyperthyroidism and ophthalmopathy. Study in general: At the time of initial diagnosis and before any treatment, peripheral blood was collected.

Study-level results: From stable hyperthyroidism, ophthalmopathy was separated by a 13 V-J model.

Diagnosis of hyperthyroidism was new in patients aged 18 to 65, and its duration was under 2 months. TCR beta CDR3 sequences were amplified from RNA transcripts. The TCR CDR3 was amplified in a first-round RT-PCR using the HTBI primer set. TCRdb analysed the multiplex PCR reads with MiXCR anew, one entry per CDR3 protein. Among roughly 380,000 distinct CDR3 sequences listed, approximately 15% were seen once. This clonotype was seen many times. What it binds is unknown. The specimen sequenced was blood. The sequence derives from a woman aged 60 to 75 with Graves' hyperthyroidism.

CDR3: CATSSSTGGPYEQYF. Here the CDR3 DNA reads TGTGCCACCAGCAGTTCCACAGGGGGTCCCTACGAGCAGTACTTC. The chain recombines TRBV15 with TRBJ2-7; 8 bases line up with TRBD1. Losses at the gene ends were 3 bases for V and 2 bases for J; bases not matched to a gene: 6. CDR1 and CDR2 from the germline V gene are LNHNV and YYDKDF (reference sequence). This CDR3 has 15 residues.